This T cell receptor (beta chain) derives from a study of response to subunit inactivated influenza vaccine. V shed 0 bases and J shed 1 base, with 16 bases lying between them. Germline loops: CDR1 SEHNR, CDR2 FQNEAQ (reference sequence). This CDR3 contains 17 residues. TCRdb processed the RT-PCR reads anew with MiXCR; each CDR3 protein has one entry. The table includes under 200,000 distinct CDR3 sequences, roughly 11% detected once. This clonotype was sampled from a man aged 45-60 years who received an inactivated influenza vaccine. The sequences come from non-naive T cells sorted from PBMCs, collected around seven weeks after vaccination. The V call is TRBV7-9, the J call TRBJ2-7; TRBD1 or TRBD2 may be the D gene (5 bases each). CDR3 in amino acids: CASSLARSGPLSYEQYF. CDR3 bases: TGTGCCAGCAGCTTAGCGCGTTCGGGGCCTCTGTCCTACGAGCAGTACTTC.